This record covers a single T cell receptor (beta chain). This clonotype was found many times. The clone's antigen remains unknown. Base qualities are missing; no much larger clone stands one base away. The data belong to a study of T-cell memory formation after mild COVID-19 (dated by TCRdb to the early 2020s). Turning to the overall study: TCR sequence clusters from the two donors were largely donor specific. In a couple of donors, T-cell clones that expanded and contracted after mild COVID-19 were tracked by sequencing TCRalpha and TCRbeta repertoires over time. Two young, previously healthy adult volunteers, one female and one male, were included in the cohort. Findings and caveats that apply to the study as a whole: The study covered only two mild cases, and larger cohorts including severe cases with pre-infection samples were considered necessary. Contracting CD4+ clones appeared mostly in the CM and EM memory subsets, whereas CD8+ clones were enriched in EMRA. Some responding clones were found in pre-infection memory, which suggests that pre-existing cross-reactive memory T cells took part in the SARS-CoV-2 response. SARS-CoV-2 specificity was not confirmed for the second-wave clones peaking on day 37. Clones that contracted from day 15 to 85 showed balanced CD4/CD8 phenotypes, whereas a second wave of clones that expanded from day 15 to 37 leaned towards CD4+.

TCRdb lists the instrument as Illumina NovaSeq 6000. TCRalpha and TCRbeta cDNA libraries were constructed by 5'RACE with constant-segment primers, with sample barcodes and unique molecular identifiers being introduced. RNA was extracted from every sample with Trizol reagent. Amplification of the libraries took two PCR steps, and the second step added a second sample barcode plus Illumina TruSeq adapters. The libraries were sequenced on an Illumina NovaSeq using 2 x 150 bp paired-end reads. On the authors' methods: With migec v1.2.7, reads were demultiplexed and then collapsed into UMI-guided consensus sequences. Using mixcr v2.1.11, UMI consensuses were aligned to TRA and TRB V and J templates and then assembled into clonotypes. Clonotypes were classified as expanded or contracted when called significant by both edgeR and NoisET, with noise models trained on biological replicates. edgeR calls used a false discovery rate-adjusted p below 0.01 and a log2 fold-change threshold of 1. As an exploratory analysis of dynamics, max-normalized trajectories of the 1000 most abundant clonotypes were examined by PCA with hierarchical clustering. Each responding clone was given a CD4 or CD8 phenotype based on the CD4+ and CD8+ repertoires, which had been sequenced separately. TCRdb ran its own pipeline on the public reads, namely fastp trimming at Q25 and MiXCR clone calling, and kept in-frame beta chains. Records with the same CDR3 protein are collapsed into one entry carrying the most frequent genes and DNA. The V and J calls and clone size are TCRdb's, not the authors'. The sample table contains fewer than 150,000 distinct CDR3 sequences; only one count was recorded for approximately 15% of them. The top ten clones comprise 4.5% to 5.5% of the sample.

There are 14 amino acids in the CDR3, from cysteine to phenylalanine inclusive. Solely the CDR3 DNA is kept, with 42 bases framed from the first base. Per the germline V gene, LGHNA is the CDR1 and YNFKEQ is the CDR2. V loses 4 bases, J loses 0 bases, and the germline ends lie 7 bases apart. PBMCs were isolated by Ficoll-Paque density gradient centrifugation. The chain was built from TRBV4-2 and TRBJ2-1; a weak D assignment points to TRBD2 (6 bases agree). This TCR was sampled from a man between 18 and 35 years old who had mild COVID-19 (a few samples of this study predate the infection). The sample titles of this study are shuffled in the database, so cell type and time point are left out; the donor was told from shared clones. The sequencing input was PBMCs or a T cell subset sorted from them (not recorded which). The nucleotide sequence is TGTGCCAGCAGCCCGGACTACTCCTACAATGAGCAGTTCTTC. Translated, it reads CASSPDYSYNEQFF.